Listed below are T cell receptor beta chains from one sample, sequenced in a study of blood T cell repertoires in COVID-19. TCRdb's copy holds only in-frame clones and misses some; the assay was immunoSEQ multiplex PCR. The sample lists approximately 300,000 clones; around 85% were seen once. The sample comprised peripheral blood. All receptors come from a woman in her 50s with active or convalescent COVID-19. Each CDR3 is given with its conserved first and last residue.

v_call: TRBV5-5; cdr3_aa: CASSLEGTGGGETQYF
v_call: TRBV7-2; cdr3_aa: CASSLSSGSTADTQYF
v_call: TRBV5-1; cdr3_aa: CASSLRGQGAEETQYF
v_call: TRBV7-2; cdr3_aa: CASSLGGDRDQPQHF
v_call: TRBV28; cdr3_aa: CASKTLGTGIYTEAFF
v_call: TRBV2; cdr3_aa: CASSALPSYEQYF
v_call: TRBV18; cdr3_aa: CASSPAFAHSTGGNTIYF
v_call: TRBV27; cdr3_aa: CASAAGYNSPLYF
v_call: TRBV13; cdr3_aa: CASRRTGEDTEAFF
v_call: TRBV5-1; cdr3_aa: CASSRSGLEKIAGGRDEQYF
v_call: TRBV29-1; cdr3_aa: CSVLDNPSSGNTIYF
v_call: TRBV7-2; cdr3_aa: CASSHKDRGVNTEAFF
v_call: TRBV24-1; cdr3_aa: CATSGRQDSGNTIYF
v_call: TRBV19; cdr3_aa: CASSASVSSYNEQFF
v_call: TRBV13; cdr3_aa: CASSLGLASAEEQFF
v_call: TRBV3-1/TRBV3-2; cdr3_aa: CASSQGLADTDTQYF
v_call: TRBV19; cdr3_aa: CASSPERLAGASYNEQFF